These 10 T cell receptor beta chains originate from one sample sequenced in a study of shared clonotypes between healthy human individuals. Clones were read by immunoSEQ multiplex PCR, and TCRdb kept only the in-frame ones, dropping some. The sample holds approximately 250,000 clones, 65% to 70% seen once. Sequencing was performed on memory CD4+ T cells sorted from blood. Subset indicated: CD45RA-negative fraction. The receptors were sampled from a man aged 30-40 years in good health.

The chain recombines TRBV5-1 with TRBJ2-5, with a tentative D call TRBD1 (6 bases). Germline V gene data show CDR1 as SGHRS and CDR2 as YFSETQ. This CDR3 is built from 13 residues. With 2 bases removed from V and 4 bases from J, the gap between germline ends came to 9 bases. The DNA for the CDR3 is TGCGCCAGCAGCTTTGACAGGCTAGAGACCCAGTACTTC. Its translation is CASSFDRLETQYF.

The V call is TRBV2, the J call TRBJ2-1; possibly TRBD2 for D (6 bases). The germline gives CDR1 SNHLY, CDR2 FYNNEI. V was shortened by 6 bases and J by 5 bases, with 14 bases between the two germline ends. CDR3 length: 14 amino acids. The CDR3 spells CASSGTGAHNEQFF. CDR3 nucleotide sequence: TGTGCCAGCAGCGGAACGGGAGCCCACAATGAGCAGTTCTTC.

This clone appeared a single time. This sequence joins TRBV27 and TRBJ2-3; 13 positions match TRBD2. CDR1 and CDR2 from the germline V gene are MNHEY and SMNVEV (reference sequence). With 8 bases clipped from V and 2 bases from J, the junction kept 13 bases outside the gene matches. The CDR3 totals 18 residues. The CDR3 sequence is CASSTSGRALDYTDTQYF. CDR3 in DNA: TGTGCCAGCTCTACTAGCGGGAGGGCCCTTGATTACACAGATACGCAGTATTTT.

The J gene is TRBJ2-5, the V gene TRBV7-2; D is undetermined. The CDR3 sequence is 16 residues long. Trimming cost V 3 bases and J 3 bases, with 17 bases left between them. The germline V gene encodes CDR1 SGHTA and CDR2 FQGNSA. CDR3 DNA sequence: TGTGCCAGCAGCTTTACGAGTTGGCCGGTCGAAGAGACCCAGTACTTC. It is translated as CASSFTSWPVEETQYF.

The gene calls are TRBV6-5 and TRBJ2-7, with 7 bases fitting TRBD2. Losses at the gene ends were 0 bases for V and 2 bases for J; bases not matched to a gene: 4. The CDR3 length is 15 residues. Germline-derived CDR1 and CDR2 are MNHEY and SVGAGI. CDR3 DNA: TGTGCCAGCAGTTACTCGGGGGGGAGGGCCTACGAGCAGTACTTC. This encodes CASSYSGGRAYEQYF.

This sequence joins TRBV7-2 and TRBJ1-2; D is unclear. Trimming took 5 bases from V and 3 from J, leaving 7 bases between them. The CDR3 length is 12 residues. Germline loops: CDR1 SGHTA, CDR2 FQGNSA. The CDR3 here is CASSHGDYGYTF. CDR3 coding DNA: TGTGCCAGCAGCCATGGGGACTATGGCTACACCTTC. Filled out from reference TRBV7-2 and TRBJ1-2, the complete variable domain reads GAGVSQSPSNKVTEKGKDVELRCDPISGHTALYWYRQSLGQGLEFLIYFQGNSAPDKSGLPSDRFSAERTGGSVSTLTIQRTQQEDSAVYLCASSHGDYGYTFGSGTRLTVV.

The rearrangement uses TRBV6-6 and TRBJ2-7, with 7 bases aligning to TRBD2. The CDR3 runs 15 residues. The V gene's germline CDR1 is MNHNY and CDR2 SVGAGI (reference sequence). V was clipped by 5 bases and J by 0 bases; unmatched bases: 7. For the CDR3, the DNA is TGTGCCAGCAGTGGCGTCAGCGGGGCCTCCTACGAGCAGTACTTC. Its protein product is CASSGVSGASYEQYF.

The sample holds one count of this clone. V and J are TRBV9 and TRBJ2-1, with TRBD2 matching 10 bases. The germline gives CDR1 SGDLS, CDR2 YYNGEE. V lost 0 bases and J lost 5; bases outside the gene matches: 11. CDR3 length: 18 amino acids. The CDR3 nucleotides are TGTGCCAGCAGCGTAGGTAATACGGGACTAGCGAGAAACAATGAGCAGTTCTTC. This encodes CASSVGNTGLARNNEQFF.

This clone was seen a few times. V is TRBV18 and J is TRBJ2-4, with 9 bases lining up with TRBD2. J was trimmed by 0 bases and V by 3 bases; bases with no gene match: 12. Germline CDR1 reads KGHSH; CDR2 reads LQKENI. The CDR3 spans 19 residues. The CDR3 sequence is CASSPLKVAGALAKNIQYF. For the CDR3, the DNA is TGTGCCAGCTCACCCCTAAAGGTAGCGGGAGCCCTAGCCAAAAACATTCAGTACTTC.

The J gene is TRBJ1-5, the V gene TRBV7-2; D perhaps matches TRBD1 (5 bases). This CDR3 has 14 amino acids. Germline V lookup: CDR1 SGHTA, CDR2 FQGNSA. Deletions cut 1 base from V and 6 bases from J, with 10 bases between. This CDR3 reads CASSLGQGGQPQHF. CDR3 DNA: TGTGCCAGCAGCTTAGGTCAGGGCGGTCAGCCCCAGCATTTT.